The 27 T cell receptor beta chains below come from one sample, sequenced in a study of T cells in localized non-small cell lung cancer. Data came from immunoSEQ multiplex PCR; TCRdb stores just in-frame clones and leaves some out. The sample has around 24,000 clones, roughly nine tenths seen once. The sequences come from peripheral blood, collected before any cancer treatment. The receptors here all came from a male donor at least 60 years old with stage I squamous cell lung carcinoma.

V is TRBV19 and J is TRBJ2-5; D might be TRBD1 (5 bases). This CDR3 spans 16 amino acids. Germline V gene lookup returns CDR1 LNHDA and CDR2 SQIVND (reference sequence). V was cut by 3 bases and J by 2 bases, with 16 bases left in between. The CDR3 is CASSIGGVRTQETQYF. In nucleotides, the CDR3 is TGTGCCAGTAGTATCGGCGGAGTGCGGACACAAGAGACCCAGTACTTC.

This clone was seen a single time. The gene calls are TRBV4-3 and TRBJ1-2; D not resolved. The CDR3 sequence is 14 residues long. Trimming cost V 0 bases and J 6 bases, with 11 bases left between them. The V gene's germline CDR1 is LGHNA and CDR2 YSLEER. The CDR3: CASSQDLGSDGYTF. For the CDR3, the DNA is TGCGCCAGCAGCCAAGATTTGGGGTCGGATGGCTACACCTTC.

Note on this clone: This specimen includes other DNA sequences encoding the same CDR3. The gene calls are TRBV7-2 and TRBJ1-5; weak D call: TRBD1 (6 bases). Germline loops: CDR1 SGHTA, CDR2 FQGNSA. Trimming removed 8 bases at V and 4 bases at J, with 12 bases between. The CDR3 loop spans 13 amino acids. The CDR3 nucleotides are TGTGCCAGCTCTCTCGGGACAAATCAGCCCCAGCATTTT. Translation: CASSLGTNQPQHF.

This chain joins TRBV6-5 and TRBJ1-2; no definite D call. V was pared by 2 bases and J by 2 bases, with 6 bases between. CDR1 and CDR2 (germline): MNHEY, SVGAGI. The CDR3 has 13 amino acids. The CDR3 protein is CASSYDGNYGYTF. The CDR3 DNA follows: TGTGCCAGCAGTTACGACGGCAACTATGGCTACACCTTC.

The V call is TRBV27, the J call TRBJ1-4; TRBD1 aligns across 10 bases. In germline, CDR1 is MNHEY, CDR2 SMNVEV (reference sequence). The length of the CDR3 is 15 residues. V lost 5 bases and J lost 7; bases outside the gene matches: 7. The CDR3 sequence is CASSTAGTGVEKLFF. The CDR3 coding sequence is TGTGCCAGCAGTACCGCCGGGACAGGGGTTGAAAAACTGTTTTTT. The whole variable domain, remainder taken from reference TRBV27 and TRBJ1-4, is EAQVTQNPRYLITVTGKKLTVTCSQNMNHEYMSWYRQDPGLGLRQIYYSMNVEVTDKGDVPEGYKVSRKEKRNFPLILESPSPNQTSLYFCASSTAGTGVEKLFFGSGTQLSVL.

This clone was counted a few times. The J gene is TRBJ1-4, the V gene TRBV30, with 9 bases that match TRBD1. Germline CDR1 reads GTSNPN; CDR2 reads SVGIG (reference sequence). V trimming: 4 bases; J trimming: 6 bases; junction bases outside the gene matches: 6. This CDR3 region has 14 residues. CDR3 loop: CAWNWGQGYEKLFF. CDR3 DNA: TGTGCCTGGAATTGGGGACAGGGATATGAAAAACTGTTTTTT.

This clone was seen a single time. This chain connects TRBV5-1 to TRBJ2-5, with 10 positions matching TRBD1. From germline, CDR1 is SGHRS and CDR2 YFSETQ. The CDR3 totals 16 residues. The V and J ends lost 1 base and 8 bases, in that order; junction bases with no gene match: 11. CDR3 sequence reads: CASSLLTGGASDTQYF. The CDR3 DNA reads TGCGCCAGCAGCTTGTTGACAGGGGGCGCCTCGGATACCCAGTACTTC.

The chain links TRBV11-2 to TRBJ1-2; D is possibly TRBD1 (6 bases). The V and J ends lost 0 bases and 6 bases respectively, with 11 bases between them. Per germline, CDR1 SGHAT and CDR2 FQNNGV. The length of the CDR3 is 14 residues. The CDR3 sequence is CASSLERGRDGYTF. In DNA form, the CDR3 reads TGTGCCAGCAGCTTAGAACGGGGGCGTGATGGCTACACCTTC. Supplemented by reference TRBV11-2 and TRBJ1-2, the full variable domain reads EAGVAQSPRYKIIEKRQSVAFWCNPISGHATLYWYQQILGQGPKLLIQFQNNGVVDDSQLPKDRFSAERLKGVDSTLKIQPAKLEDSAVYLCASSLERGRDGYTFGSGTRLTVV.

This chain connects TRBV5-1 to TRBJ2-6; D gene ambiguous. This CDR3 has 14 amino acids. Trimming pared 5 bases from V and 0 bases from J, leaving 6 bases between. CDR1 and CDR2 from the germline V gene are SGHRS and YFSETQ. The CDR3 reads CASRSGSGANVLTF. The CDR3 coding sequence is TGCGCCAGCAGGTCGGGCTCTGGGGCCAACGTCCTGACTTTC.

This chain uses TRBV15 with TRBJ1-1, with D possibly TRBD1 on 6 matching bases. The CDR3 is made up of 15 amino acids. CDR1 and CDR2 from the germline V gene are LNHNV and YYDKDF (reference sequence). The germline V and J ends were trimmed by 3 bases and 3 bases, with 14 bases remaining between them. Here the CDR3 DNA reads TGTGCCACCAGCAGTGAACAGGGTCGGGACACTGAAGCTTTCTTT. Its translation: CATSSEQGRDTEAFF. The variable domain in full, completed from reference TRBV15 and TRBJ1-1, reads DAMVIQNPRYQVTQFGKPVTLSCSQTLNHNVMYWYQQKSSQAPKLLFHYYDKDFNNEADTPDNFQSRRPNTSFCFLDIRSPGLGDTAMYLCATSSEQGRDTEAFFGQGTRLTVV.

J is TRBJ1-6 and V is TRBV6-5; no clear D gene. V dropped 5 bases and J dropped 6 bases, with 11 bases sitting between them. Germline V gene sequence: CDR1 MNHEY, CDR2 SVGAGI. The length of the CDR3 is 14 residues. The CDR3, as DNA: TGTGCCAGCAGTCGACTCCGAACTAATTCACCCCTCCACTTT. It specifies CASSRLRTNSPLHF.

V gene TRBV4-2 combines with J gene TRBJ1-3; TRBD1 is a possible D gene (5 bases). Germline V lookup: CDR1 LGHNA, CDR2 YNFKEQ. The CDR3 consists of 16 residues. Trimming cost V 2 bases and J 4 bases, with 15 bases left between them. CDR3 sequence: CASSQPASRGGNTIYF. CDR3 bases: TGTGCCAGCAGCCAACCTGCCTCGCGGGGGGGAAACACCATATATTTT.

J is TRBJ2-1 and V is TRBV2, with 9 nucleotides matching TRBD2. The CDR3 sequence is 19 residues long. J was trimmed by 3 bases and V by 0 bases; bases with no gene match: 12. The germline V gene encodes CDR1 SNHLY and CDR2 FYNNEI. The chain's CDR3 is CASSEASTSGYSFYNEQFF. The CDR3 coding sequence is TGTGCCAGCAGTGAAGCTTCGACTAGCGGCTACTCCTTCTACAATGAGCAGTTCTTC.

The chain carries TRBV7-8 and TRBJ2-7, with 7 bases that match TRBD2. The V gene end was trimmed by 5 bases and the J gene end by 1 base; junction bases not matched to a gene: 8. The germline V gene has CDR1 SGHVS and CDR2 FQNEAQ. The CDR3 is 15 residues long. CDR3: CASSRAAGESYEQYF. The CDR3 DNA follows: TGTGCCAGCAGCCGGGCGGCGGGGGAGTCCTACGAGCAGTACTTC.

A single count supports this clone. Other DNA sequences within the sample encode an identical CDR3. The V gene is TRBV13, the J gene TRBJ1-2, with TRBD1 identical over 8 bases. Germline CDR1 and CDR2: PRHDT and FYEKMQ (reference sequence). Germline trimming cut 6 bases from V and 4 bases from J; bases unmatched to any gene: 13. This CDR3 is built from 16 residues. The CDR3, as DNA: TGTGCCAGCAGTCCGATAACCGGGACAGGTTCCTATGGCTACACCTTC. The encoded protein is CASSPITGTGSYGYTF.

This clone was seen once. CDR3 in amino acids: CASSFVDSPLHF. CDR3 bases: TGTGCCAGTAGTTTCGTCGATTCACCCCTCCACTTT. The rearrangement uses TRBV19 and TRBJ1-6, with unresolved D. Trimming cost V 5 bases and J 8 bases, with 7 bases left between them. CDR3 length: 12 residues. CDR1 is LNHDA, CDR2 SQIVND, per germline (reference sequence).

The J gene is TRBJ1-5, the V gene TRBV6-6, with TRBD1 identical over 7 bases. The germline V gene encodes CDR1 MNHNY and CDR2 SVGAGI (reference sequence). Losses at the gene ends were 5 bases for V and 0 bases for J; bases not matched to a gene: 7. The CDR3 totals 16 residues. The CDR3 coding sequence is TGTGCCAGCAGTCCGAAGGGACAGTATAGCAATCAGCCCCAGCATTTT. It is translated as CASSPKGQYSNQPQHF.

The chain couples TRBV7-9 to TRBJ2-5; maybe TRBD1 (6 bases). Trimming stripped 3 bases from V and 4 bases from J, with 9 bases between. Looked up from germline, CDR1 is SEHNR and CDR2 is FQNEAQ (reference sequence). The CDR3 consists of 13 residues. In nucleotides, the CDR3 is TGTGCCAGCAGCTTTTGGACAGTAGAGACCCAGTACTTC. Its protein is CASSFWTVETQYF.

The V and J genes are TRBV6-1 and TRBJ1-4, with a possible D match to TRBD1 (5 bases). The germline V gene encodes CDR1 MNHNS and CDR2 SASEGT. The V end lost 3 bases, the J end lost 8 bases, and 13 bases lay between the germline ends. The CDR3 length is 14 residues. The CDR3 protein is CASSEGGVKEKLFF. The CDR3 DNA reads TGTGCCAGCAGTGAGGGAGGGGTTAAGGAAAAACTGTTTTTT.

The table lists this clone with a count of one. V gene TRBV10-1 combines with J gene TRBJ2-5, with TRBD2 identical over 8 bases. The V and J ends lost 3 bases and 9 bases, in that order; junction bases with no gene match: 6. The CDR3 has 13 residues. The germline gives CDR1 WNHNN, CDR2 SYGVQD (reference sequence). The CDR3 DNA is TGCGCCAGCAGTGAAGGGACTAGATTACCCCAGTACTTC. Residues: CASSEGTRLPQYF.

The chain carries TRBV7-2 and TRBJ2-3; unclear D gene. The length of the CDR3 is 15 residues. Germline assignment: CDR1 SGHTA and CDR2 FQGNSA. The V and J ends lost 4 bases and 2 bases respectively, with 13 bases between them. The CDR3 DNA reads as TGTGCCAGCAGCTCCCTTAACGGGTTCACAGATACGCAGTATTTT. Translated, it gives CASSSLNGFTDTQYF.

The V and J genes are TRBV7-2 and TRBJ1-4, with D hard to call. The V gene's germline CDR1 is SGHTA and CDR2 FQGNSA. The CDR3 consists of 13 residues. V gave up 4 bases and J gave up 8 bases, with 11 bases separating them. The CDR3 loop is CASSSPLKEKLFF. The CDR3 DNA reads TGTGCCAGCAGCTCCCCTCTTAAGGAAAAACTGTTTTTT.

The chain's CDR3 is CASRSTSGGHQETQYF. CDR3 nucleotides: TGTGCCAGCAGATCCACTAGCGGGGGCCACCAAGAGACCCAGTACTTC. J is TRBJ2-5 and V is TRBV6-6; TRBD2 matches 11 bases. This CDR3 is built from 16 residues. J lost 0 bases, V lost 6 bases, and 6 bases had no gene match. CDR1 is MNHNY, CDR2 SVGAGI, per germline (reference sequence).

This sequence joins TRBV5-1 and TRBJ2-2; 8 bases line up with TRBD2. Losses at the gene ends were 4 bases for V and 6 bases for J; bases not matched to a gene: 11. The CDR3 sequence is 16 residues long. The germline V gene has CDR1 SGHRS and CDR2 YFSETQ. DNA of the CDR3: TGCGCCAGCAGCCCTAGCAGCGGGAGATGGTCCGGGGAGCTGTTTTTT. Encoded protein: CASSPSSGRWSGELFF.

This chain connects TRBV18 to TRBJ2-1; 8 bases are a match to TRBD1. CDR1 KGHSH and CDR2 LQKENI come from the germline V gene. The CDR3 is made up of 15 amino acids. The trim removed 6 bases at V and 5 bases at J, leaving 9 bases unmatched. The CDR3: CASSRTGTENNEQFF. In DNA form, the CDR3 reads TGTGCCAGCTCGCGGACAGGGACAGAGAACAATGAGCAGTTCTTC.

The chain links TRBV10-3 to TRBJ1-5, with 8 bases lining up with TRBD1. Per germline, CDR1 ENHRY and CDR2 SYGVKD. The V and J ends lost 5 bases and 6 bases, in that order; junction bases with no gene match: 6. The CDR3 is 14 amino acids. The CDR3 DNA reads TGTGCCATCAGTTCCGACAGGGGCGGTCAGCCCCAGCATTTT. This sequence encodes CAISSDRGGQPQHF.

The chain employs TRBV2 and TRBJ2-7, with TRBD1 identical over 10 bases. The germline CDR1 and CDR2 sequences are SNHLY and FYNNEI. CDR3 size: 13 residues. J gave up 1 base and V 10 bases, and 4 bases lay outside the gene matches. The CDR3 protein is CATGTGASYEQYF. CDR3 nucleotides: TGTGCCACCGGGACAGGGGCTTCCTACGAGCAGTACTTC.